The 26 T cell receptor beta chains reported below all come from one sample, sequenced in a study of T-cell memory formation after mild COVID-19. TCRdb processed the 5' RACE reads anew with MiXCR; each CDR3 protein has one entry. Of about 350,000 distinct CDR3 sequences listed, approximately 13% were seen once; the top ten hold about 20%. Specimen: PBMCs or a T cell subset sorted from them (not recorded which). The receptor source for this set is a man between 18 and 35 years old who had mild COVID-19 (a few samples of this study predate the infection). Cell type and time point are not known.

This rearrangement joins TRBV9 to TRBJ1-4; TRBD1 aligns across 10 bases. Germline CDR1 and CDR2: SGDLS and YYNGEE. CDR3 size: 15 residues. Trimming cost V 4 bases and J 8 bases; bases outside gene matches: 8. The CDR3 loop reads CASSSRTGGGEKLFF. The CDR3 DNA is TGTGCCAGCAGCTCGAGGACAGGGGGAGGCGAAAAACTGTTTTTT.

V and J are TRBV5-5 and TRBJ2-7; D is possibly TRBD2 (6 bases). V was clipped by 0 bases and J by 0 bases, with 13 bases between them. The CDR3 sequence is 16 residues long. In germline, CDR1 is SGHKS, CDR2 YYEKEE (reference sequence). CDR3 nucleotides: TGTGCCAGCAGCTTGGAAACCGGGACTGTCTCCTACGAGCAGTACTTC. Translation: CASSLETGTVSYEQYF.

The V gene is TRBV4-1, the J gene TRBJ1-2; weak D call: TRBD1 (5 bases). In germline, CDR1 is MGHRA, CDR2 YSYEKL. The CDR3 runs 15 residues. Trimming pared 0 bases from V and 4 bases from J, leaving 12 bases between. In DNA form, the CDR3 reads TGCGCCAGCAGCCAAGATAGGGGCATAGGCTATGGCTACACCTTC. Amino acids: CASSQDRGIGYGYTF.

This clonotype was seen more than once but under ten times. This chain links TRBV20-1 with TRBJ2-6; 11 bases map to TRBD1. The CDR3 loop spans 15 amino acids. Unmatched junction bases numbered 1, after V lost 4 bases and J lost 2 bases. Germline V gene sequence: CDR1 DFQATT, CDR2 SNEGSKA (reference sequence). The CDR3 DNA sequence: TGCAGTGCTATGGACAGGGGGCCTGGGGCCAACGTCCTGACTTTC. This gives the protein CSAMDRGPGANVLTF.

There are a few counts of this clonotype. The V gene is TRBV24-1, the J gene TRBJ2-2; D is perhaps TRBD1 (5 bases). Germline V gives CDR1 KGHDR, CDR2 SFDVKD. This CDR3 contains 16 residues. The V end was cut by 4 bases, the J end by 4 bases, with 15 bases between. The CDR3 reads CATSEPQGFGTGELFF. The CDR3 bases are TGTGCCACCAGTGAACCCCAGGGTTTTGGCACCGGGGAGCTGTTTTTT.

This clonotype has just a few counts. This chain uses TRBV2 with TRBJ1-2; D remains unclear. The CDR3 extends over 12 amino acids. The ends were cut back, 6 bases at V and 4 bases at J, with 9 bases in the middle. Germline CDR1 SNHLY, CDR2 FYNNEI. The CDR3 protein is CASRRMLYGYTF. CDR3 sequence (DNA): TGTGCCAGCAGAAGGATGCTCTATGGCTACACCTTC. The full variable domain, with the rest looked up from reference TRBV2 and TRBJ1-2, is EPEVTQTPSHQVTQMGQEVILRCVPISNHLYFYWYRQILGQKVEFLVSFYNNEISEKSEIFDDQFSVERPDGSNFTLKIRSTKLEDSAMYFCASRRMLYGYTFGSGTRLTVV.

V gene TRBV5-6 combines with J gene TRBJ2-7; no firm D call. In germline, CDR1 is SGHDT, CDR2 YYEEEE. Trimming pared 0 bases from V and 0 bases from J, leaving 10 bases between. This CDR3 spans 15 amino acids. CDR3 sequence: CASSLEPDVSYEQYV. CDR3 bases: TGTGCCAGCAGCTTGGAGCCGGACGTCTCCTACGAGCAGTACGTC.

Only a few counts were recorded for this clonotype. This chain uses TRBV4-3 with TRBJ2-1; TRBD2 matches 8 bases. Germline-derived CDR1 and CDR2 are LGHNA and YSLEER. V gave up 4 bases and J gave up 10 bases; unmatched junction bases: 9. This CDR3 is built from 14 residues. The chain's CDR3 is CASSPGSGGGEQFF. The CDR3 DNA is TGCGCCAGCAGCCCCGGGAGCGGGGGAGGAGAGCAGTTCTTC.

In the case of this clonotype: The junction departs from germline at one end; a sequencing error may be responsible. The chain is built from TRBV7-2 and TRBJ1-3, with a weak D call TRBD1 (5 bases). The CDR3 consists of 12 residues. Germline V lookup: CDR1 SGHTA, CDR2 FQGNSA. As DNA, the CDR3 is TGTGCCAGCAGTTTAGGTCAGGGACGGCCGTATTTT. Amino acids: CASSLGQGRPYF.

The V and J genes are TRBV7-9 and TRBJ1-2; possibly TRBD1 for D (5 bases). Trimming took 1 base from V and 7 from J, leaving 10 bases between them. The CDR3 consists of 13 residues. In germline, CDR1 is SEHNR, CDR2 FQNEAQ (reference sequence). The CDR3 loop is CASSLEGVSGYTF. CDR3 in DNA: TGTGCCAGCAGCTTAGAAGGGGTATCTGGCTACACCTTC.

The genes are TRBV24-1 and TRBJ2-5; D is unresolved. The CDR3 is 13 residues long. Germline V gives CDR1 KGHDR, CDR2 SFDVKD. Trimming removed 5 bases at V and 1 base at J, with 7 bases between. The CDR3 sequence is CATSGAAQETQYF. CDR3 DNA sequence: TGTGCCACCAGTGGGGCGGCCCAAGAGACCCAGTACTTC.

This chain joins TRBV4-3 and TRBJ2-5, with 7 bases that match TRBD2. CDR3 length: 17 amino acids. Germline V gives CDR1 LGHNA, CDR2 YSLEER. The trim removed 2 bases at V and 5 bases at J, leaving 14 bases unmatched. The CDR3 spells CASSQRQYRPGGETQYF. The CDR3 region has the DNA TGCGCCAGCAGCCAAAGGCAGTATCGCCCCGGGGGGGAGACCCAGTACTTC.

The J gene is TRBJ2-7, the V gene TRBV19; 8 positions match TRBD2. This CDR3 contains 13 residues. V trimming: 6 bases; J trimming: 6 bases; junction bases outside the gene matches: 7. Germline V gives CDR1 LNHDA, CDR2 SQIVND (reference sequence). The CDR3 DNA reads as TGTGCCAGTAGGCCTTCCGGGGGGGCCGAGCAGTACTTC. Its translation: CASRPSGGAEQYF.

The table lists this clonotype with many counts. The chain employs TRBV11-1 and TRBJ1-6, with D maybe TRBD1 (5 bases). CDR1 and CDR2 (germline): SGHAT, FQDESV (reference sequence). This CDR3 has 13 residues. The V gene lost 2 bases and the J gene lost 10 bases, with 9 bases spanning the gap. The CDR3 bases are TGTGCCAGCAGCTTACAGGGTCGGTCACCCCTCCACTTT. Translating it yields CASSLQGRSPLHF. The variable domain in full, completed from reference TRBV11-1 and TRBJ1-6, reads EAEVAQSPRYKITEKSQAVAFWCDPISGHATLYWYRQILGQGPELLVQFQDESVVDDSQLPKDRFSAERLKGVDSTLKIQPAELGDSAMYLCASSLQGRSPLHFGNGTRLTVT.

The chain employs TRBV9 and TRBJ2-1; D may be TRBD2 (5 bases). From germline, CDR1 is SGDLS and CDR2 YYNGEE. V was cut by 0 bases and J by 8 bases, with 15 bases left in between. The CDR3 covers 15 residues. CDR3 DNA sequence: TGTGCCAGCAGCGTAGAGCTCCGAGGGCCCCATGAGCAGTTCTTC. Translated, it gives CASSVELRGPHEQFF.

This clonotype appeared many times. The J gene is TRBJ2-5, the V gene TRBV5-4; D remains ambiguous. Germline loops: CDR1 SGHNT, CDR2 YYREEE (reference sequence). There are 11 residues in the CDR3. Trimming removed 3 bases at V and 8 bases at J, with 8 bases between. This CDR3 is CASSYGPTQYF. The CDR3 nucleotides read TGTGCCAGCAGCTATGGCCCTACCCAGTACTTC.

This clonotype was seen more than once but under ten times. This chain connects TRBV10-3 to TRBJ1-3, with D uncertain. The ends were cut back, 6 bases at V and 0 bases at J, with 9 bases in the middle. The V gene's germline CDR1 is ENHRY and CDR2 SYGVKD. The CDR3 length is 14 residues. CDR3 in DNA: TGTGCCATCAGAGGAGGTCGCTCTGGAAACACCATATATTTT. The encoded protein is CAIRGGRSGNTIYF.

This clonotype was observed a few times. V is TRBV9 and J is TRBJ2-5, with 11 bases lining up with TRBD2. Germline trimming cut 4 bases from V and 1 base from J; bases unmatched to any gene: 6. The germline V gene encodes CDR1 SGDLS and CDR2 YYNGEE. This CDR3 comprises 16 residues. The CDR3 coding sequence is TGTGCCAGCAGCTACGCCGGGACTAGCGGCCAAGAGACCCAGTACTTC. Translation: CASSYAGTSGQETQYF.

The V and J genes are TRBV7-9 and TRBJ2-1; 11 nucleotides match TRBD2. CDR3 length equals 15 residues. Germline loops: CDR1 SEHNR, CDR2 FQNEAQ (reference sequence). The V gene end was trimmed by 8 bases and the J gene end by 7 bases; junction bases not matched to a gene: 10. CDR3 in amino acids: CASLGGLAGRNEQFF. CDR3 in DNA: TGTGCCAGCCTCGGAGGACTAGCGGGCAGAAATGAGCAGTTCTTC. The full variable domain, its missing parts supplied by reference TRBV7-9 and TRBJ2-1, is DTGVSQNPRHKITKRGQNVTFRCDPISEHNRLYWYRQTLGQGPEFLTYFQNEAQLEKSRLLSDRFSAERPKGSFSTLEIQRTEQGDSAMYLCASLGGLAGRNEQFFGPGTRLTVL.

This clonotype turned up a few times. The chain joins TRBV7-9 to TRBJ1-1; 9 bases fit TRBD1. This CDR3 has 12 amino acids. The trim removed 5 bases at V and 7 bases at J, leaving 2 bases unmatched. Germline V gives CDR1 SEHNR, CDR2 FQNEAQ (reference sequence). The CDR3 coding sequence is TGTGCCAGCAGCCGACAGGGGGTTGAAGCTTTCTTT. This sequence encodes CASSRQGVEAFF.

This clonotype was picked up many times. The chain combines TRBV4-3 with TRBJ2-3, with 7 bases lining up with TRBD2. Trimming at V came to 4 bases and at J to 0 bases, leaving 10 bases not matched to a gene. This CDR3 has 17 amino acids. Germline CDR1 is LGHNA and CDR2 is YSLEER. CDR3 DNA sequence: TGCGCCAGCAGCCCTCGGTTGTTAGCGGGTAGCACAGATACGCAGTATTTT. Residues: CASSPRLLAGSTDTQYF.

This clonotype occurred a few times. V and J are TRBV12-3 or TRBV12-4 and TRBJ2-5; D is unclear. CDR3 length: 12 residues. V lost 1 base, J lost 5 bases, and 5 bases lay in between. CDR3 in amino acids: CASSLVSETQYF. CDR3 nucleotides: TGTGCCAGCAGTTTAGTTTCGGAGACCCAGTACTTC.

This rearrangement joins TRBV18 to TRBJ1-5; D is unclear. CDR1 KGHSH and CDR2 LQKENI come from the germline V gene. This CDR3 has 15 amino acids. Trimming cost V 3 bases and J 3 bases, with 12 bases left between them. CDR3 residues: CASSPGVRDNQPQHF. CDR3 sequence (DNA): TGTGCCAGCTCACCCGGCGTAAGAGACAATCAGCCCCAGCATTTT. The whole variable domain, remainder taken from reference TRBV18 and TRBJ1-5, is NAGVMQNPRHLVRRRGQEARLRCSPMKGHSHVYWYRQLPEEGLKFMVYLQKENIIDESGMPKERFSAEFPKEGPSILRIQQVVRGDSAAYFCASSPGVRDNQPQHFGDGTRLSIL.

The chain employs TRBV6-2 or TRBV6-3 and TRBJ2-1, with 10 bases lining up with TRBD2. Per the germline V gene, CDR1 is MNHEY and CDR2 is SVGEGT. The CDR3 runs 15 residues. With V trimmed by 2 bases and J by 9 bases, 7 bases remained unmatched. The CDR3 sequence is CASSYRAGGQGEQFF. CDR3 nucleotide sequence: TGTGCCAGCAGTTACAGAGCGGGGGGGCAGGGTGAGCAGTTCTTC.

The J gene is TRBJ2-1, the V gene TRBV5-1; TRBD2 might be the D (7 bases). In germline, CDR1 is SGHRS, CDR2 YFSETQ. The V and J ends lost 1 base and 6 bases respectively, with 17 bases between them. This CDR3 spans 16 amino acids. The CDR3 is CASSLSPGGTVNEQFF. The CDR3 DNA is TGCGCCAGCAGCTTGTCACCGGGGGGCACGGTCAATGAGCAGTTCTTC.

The chain's CDR3 is CASSFWDPYNEQFF. Here the CDR3 DNA reads TGTGCCAGCAGCTTCTGGGATCCCTACAATGAGCAGTTCTTC. J is TRBJ2-1 and V is TRBV5-5; D remains ambiguous. The V end was cut by 2 bases, the J end by 2 bases, with 8 bases between. This CDR3 has 14 amino acids. In germline, CDR1 is SGHKS, CDR2 YYEKEE (reference sequence).